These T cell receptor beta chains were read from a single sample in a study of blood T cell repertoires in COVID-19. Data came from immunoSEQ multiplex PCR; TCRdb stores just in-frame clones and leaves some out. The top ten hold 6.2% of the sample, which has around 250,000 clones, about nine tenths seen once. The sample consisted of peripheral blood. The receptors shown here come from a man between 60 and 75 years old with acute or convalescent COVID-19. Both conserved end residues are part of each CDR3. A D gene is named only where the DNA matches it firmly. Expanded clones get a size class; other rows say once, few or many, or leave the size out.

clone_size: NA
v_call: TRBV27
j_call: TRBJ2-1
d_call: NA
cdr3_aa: CASSLSFRYEQFF
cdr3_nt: TGTGCCAGCAGTTTATCTTTCCGGTATGAGCAGTTCTTC

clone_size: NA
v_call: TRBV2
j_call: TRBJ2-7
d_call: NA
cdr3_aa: CASRNYRVRSYEQYF
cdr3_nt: TGTGCCAGCAGAAATTACAGGGTGAGATCCTACGAGCAGTACTTC

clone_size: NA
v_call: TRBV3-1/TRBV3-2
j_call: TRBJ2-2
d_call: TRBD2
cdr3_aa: CASSQTSGRVKTGELFF
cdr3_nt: TGTGCCAGCAGCCAGACTAGCGGGAGGGTAAAAACCGGGGAGCTGTTTTTT

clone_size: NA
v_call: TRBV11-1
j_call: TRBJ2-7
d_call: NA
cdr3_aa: CASSLGGVVYF
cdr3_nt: TGTGCCAGCAGCTTAGGCGGTGTCGTATACTTC

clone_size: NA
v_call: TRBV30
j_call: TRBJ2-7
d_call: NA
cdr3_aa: CAWSVPDPGPYEQYF
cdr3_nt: TGTGCCTGGAGTGTACCCGACCCAGGGCCCTACGAGCAGTACTTC

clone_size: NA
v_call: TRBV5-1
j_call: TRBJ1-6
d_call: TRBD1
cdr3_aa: CASSSSGQTSSPLHF
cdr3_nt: TGCGCCAGCAGCTCCTCGGGACAGACTTCTTCACCCCTCCACTTT

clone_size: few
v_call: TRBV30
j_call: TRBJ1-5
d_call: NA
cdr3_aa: CAWSRTAWNQPQHF
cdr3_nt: TGTGCCTGGAGCCGGACAGCATGGAATCAGCCCCAGCATTTT

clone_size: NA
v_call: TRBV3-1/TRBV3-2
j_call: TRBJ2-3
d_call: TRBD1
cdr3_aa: CASSPGTGSGDTQYF
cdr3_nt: TGTGCCAGCAGCCCCGGGACAGGGTCGGGCGATACGCAGTATTTT

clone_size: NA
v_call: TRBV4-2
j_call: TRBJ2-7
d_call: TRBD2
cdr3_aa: CASSQGDSGIPEQYF
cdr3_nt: TGTGCCAGCAGCCAAGGTGATAGCGGGATTCCCGAGCAGTACTTC

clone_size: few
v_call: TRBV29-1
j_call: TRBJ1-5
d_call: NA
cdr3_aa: CSVGVGGQPQHF
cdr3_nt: TGCAGCGTTGGAGTGGGGGGTCAGCCCCAGCATTTT

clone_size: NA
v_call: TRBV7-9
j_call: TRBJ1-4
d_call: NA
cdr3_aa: CASSLATTGTNEKLFF
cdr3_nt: TGTGCCAGCAGCTTAGCGACGACAGGCACTAATGAAAAACTGTTTTTT

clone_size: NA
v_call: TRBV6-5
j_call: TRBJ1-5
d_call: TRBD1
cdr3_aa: CASSYSRDRGHF
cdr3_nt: TGTGCCAGCAGTTACTCCCGGGACAGGGGACATTTT

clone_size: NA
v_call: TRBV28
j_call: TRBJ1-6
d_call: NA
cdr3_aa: CASSPSSLSSRSPLHF
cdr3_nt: TGTGCCAGCAGCCCTTCGTCTCTGAGTAGTCGCTCACCCCTCCACTTT

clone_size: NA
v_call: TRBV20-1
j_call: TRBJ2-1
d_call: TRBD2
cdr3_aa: CSASLGGGPSTNEQFF
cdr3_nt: TGCAGTGCTAGTTTGGGGGGAGGGCCATCGACCAATGAGCAGTTCTTC

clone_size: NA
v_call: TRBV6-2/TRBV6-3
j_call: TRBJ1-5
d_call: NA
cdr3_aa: CASSRGTLSNQPQHF
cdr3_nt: TGTGCCAGCAGTAGGGGGACACTTAGCAATCAGCCCCAGCATTTT

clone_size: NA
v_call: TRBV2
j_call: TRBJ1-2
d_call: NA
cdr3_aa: CASSENRSRGYTF
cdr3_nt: TGTGCCAGCAGTGAAAACAGGTCGCGCGGCTACACCTTC

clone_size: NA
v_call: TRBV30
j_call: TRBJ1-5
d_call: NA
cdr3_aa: CAWSVRAGRPQPQHF
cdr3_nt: TGTGCCTGGAGTGTACGGGCAGGGCGGCCTCAGCCCCAGCATTTT

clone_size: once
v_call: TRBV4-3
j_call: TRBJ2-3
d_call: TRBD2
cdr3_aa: CASSQLAGGSTDTQYF
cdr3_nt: TGCGCCAGCAGCCAACTAGCGGGAGGGAGCACAGATACGCAGTATTTT

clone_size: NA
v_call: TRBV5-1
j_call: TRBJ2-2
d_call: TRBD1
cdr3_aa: CASSGVTGWNTGELFF
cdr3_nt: TGCGCCAGCAGCGGGGTGACAGGGTGGAACACCGGGGAGCTGTTTTTT

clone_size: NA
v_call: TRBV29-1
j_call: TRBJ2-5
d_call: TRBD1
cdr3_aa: CSGRQGAGETQYF
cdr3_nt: TGCAGCGGGAGACAGGGGGCTGGTGAGACCCAGTACTTC

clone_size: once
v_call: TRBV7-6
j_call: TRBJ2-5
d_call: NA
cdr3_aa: CASSLARGSLGTQYF
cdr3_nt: TGTGCCAGCAGCTTAGCCAGGGGCTCCCTAGGGACCCAGTACTTC

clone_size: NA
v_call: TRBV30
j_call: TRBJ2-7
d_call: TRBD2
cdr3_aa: CAWSEGLASSYEQYF
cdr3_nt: TGTGCCTGGAGTGAAGGACTAGCGTCGTCCTACGAGCAGTACTTC

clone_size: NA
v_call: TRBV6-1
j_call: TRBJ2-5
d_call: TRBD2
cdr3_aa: CASSEGRLSGRRQETQYF
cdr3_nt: TGTGCCAGCAGTGAAGGTCGACTTAGCGGGAGGAGACAAGAGACCCAGTACTTC

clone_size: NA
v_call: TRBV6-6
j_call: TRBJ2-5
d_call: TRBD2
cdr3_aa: CASSFIAGDQQETQYF
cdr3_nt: TGTGCCAGCAGTTTTATAGCGGGAGACCAACAAGAGACCCAGTACTTC

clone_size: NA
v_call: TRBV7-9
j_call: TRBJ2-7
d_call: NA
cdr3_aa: CASSLQLAEDEQYF
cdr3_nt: TGTGCCAGCAGCTTACAACTAGCCGAGGACGAGCAGTACTTC

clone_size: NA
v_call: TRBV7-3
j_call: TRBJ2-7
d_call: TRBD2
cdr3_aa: CASSLTGGPSYEQYF
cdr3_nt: TGTGCCAGCAGCTTAACGGGAGGGCCCTCCTACGAGCAGTACTTC

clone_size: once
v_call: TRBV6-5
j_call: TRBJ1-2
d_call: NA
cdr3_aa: CASSPRGFTNYGYTF
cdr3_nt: TGTGCCAGCAGCCCAAGGGGCTTTACTAACTATGGCTACACCTTC

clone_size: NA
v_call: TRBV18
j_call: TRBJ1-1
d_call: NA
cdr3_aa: CASSPTPGQNEAFF
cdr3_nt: TGTGCCAGCTCACCTACACCGGGACAAAATGAGGCTTTCTTT

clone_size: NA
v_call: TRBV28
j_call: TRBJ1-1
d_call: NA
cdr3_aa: CASSLDRGTEAFF
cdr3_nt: TGTGCCAGCAGTTTGGATAGGGGCACTGAAGCTTTCTTT

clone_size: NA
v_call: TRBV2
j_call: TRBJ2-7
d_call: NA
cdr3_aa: CASSASPYEQYF
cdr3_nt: TGTGCCAGCAGTGCAAGCCCCTACGAGCAGTACTTC

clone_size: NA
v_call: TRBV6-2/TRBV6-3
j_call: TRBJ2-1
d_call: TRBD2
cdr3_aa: CASSYYIAGPPYNEQFF
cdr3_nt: TGTGCCAGCAGTTACTATATAGCGGGGCCCCCCTACAATGAGCAGTTCTTC

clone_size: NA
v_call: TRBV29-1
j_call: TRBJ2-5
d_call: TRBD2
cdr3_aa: CSVSGGRETQYF
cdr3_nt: TGCAGCGTGTCGGGGGGACGAGAGACCCAGTACTTC

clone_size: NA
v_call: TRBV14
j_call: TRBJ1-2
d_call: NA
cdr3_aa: CASSHTLRGFVDGYTF
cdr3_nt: TGTGCCAGCAGCCACACCCTCAGGGGTTTTGTAGATGGCTACACCTTC